This T cell receptor beta chain was recorded in a study of cytomegalovirus exposure and HLA in healthy donors. Notes on the study in general: It was reportedly the case that the classifier diagnosed cytomegalovirus status with high specificity and sensitivity. What a later analysis reportedly showed was that an Asian-associated ancestry cluster had fewer N-insertions than the approximately 700-donor mean. Excluded: some indistinguishable V segments such as TRBV6-2 and TRBV6-3.

The CDR3 sequence is 16 residues long. The V end was cut by 1 base, the J end by 2 bases, with 15 bases between. CDR1 is SGHAT, CDR2 FQNNGV, per germline. 13 Jbeta primers and 60 Vbeta primers were used for the PCR. Produced via immunoSEQ multiplex PCR; TCRdb's table is partial and in-frame only. The sample records roughly 100,000 clones, around 74% being singletons. Concerning this clone itself: Its target is not known.

This chain uses TRBV11-2 with TRBJ2-7; D unclear. Sequenced sample: PBMCs. The TCR was taken from a man aged 40-55 years in good health and CMV-seronegative. The CDR3 DNA follows: TGTGCCAGCAGCTTAGGGGCTCTATTGGGCACCTACGAGCAGTACTTC. Its translation: CASSLGALLGTYEQYF.